The 24 T cell receptor beta chains in this list originate from one sample, sequenced in a study of Ad26.COV2.S vaccination and SARS-CoV-2 variants. Treatment described: some 20 received Ad26.COV2.S at low or high dose, single or two shots; roughly 5 received placebo; per-sample allocation not given. Day 63 following the first vaccine or placebo injection was when the samples were taken. Produced via immunoSEQ multiplex PCR; TCRdb's table is partial and in-frame only. The sample has more than 350,000 clones; about 93% are singletons. Source: peripheral blood, taken in a trial of Ad26.COV2.S vaccine versus placebo. The receptors originated from a person between 18 and 65 years old who received the Ad26.COV2.S COVID-19 vaccine or a placebo.

The chain combines TRBV4-3 with TRBJ2-1; 13 positions agree with TRBD2. Trimming removed 4 bases from V and 8 bases from J; junction bases left unmatched: 5. This CDR3 is 15 amino acids long. Germline values: CDR1 LGHNA, CDR2 YSLEER. The DNA for the CDR3 is TGCGCCAGCAGCCCTTGGACTAGCGGGAGTGATGAGCAGTTCTTC. The encoded protein is CASSPWTSGSDEQFF.

The V and J genes are TRBV11-3 and TRBJ2-1; no firm D call. Between the trimmed V and J ends, which lost 8 bases and 2 bases, there was a span of 10 bases. Germline CDR1 reads SGHNT; CDR2 reads YENEEA. The CDR3 extends over 13 amino acids. CDR3 loop: CASALTTYNEQFF. The CDR3 DNA sequence: TGTGCCAGCGCTCTCACGACCTACAATGAGCAGTTCTTC.

The V gene is TRBV12-3 or TRBV12-4, the J gene TRBJ2-5; 7 bases agree with TRBD1. The CDR3 length is 13 residues. The ends lost 3 bases at V and 3 bases at J; junction bases unmatched: 1. CDR3: CASSFGTEETQYF. CDR3 bases: TGTGCCAGCAGTTTTGGGACAGAAGAGACCCAGTACTTC.

The genes are TRBV10-3 and TRBJ2-7; D not resolved. Germline CDR1 and CDR2: ENHRY and SYGVKD. Trimming stripped 0 bases from V and 8 bases from J, with 8 bases between. The CDR3 is 12 residues long. CDR3 coding DNA: TGTGCCATCAGTGAGTCTAGTCCCAAGCAGTACTTC. Its protein is CAISESSPKQYF.

As DNA, the CDR3 is TGTGCCAGCAGCCAAGTGCTTCAGAGCTCTGGGGCCAACGTCCTGACTTTC. Translation: CASSQVLQSSGANVLTF. This sequence joins TRBV3-1 (or the pseudogene TRBV3-2) and TRBJ2-6, with D uncertain. The CDR3 length is 17 residues. V was shortened by 1 base and J by 0 bases, with 10 bases between the two germline ends. CDR1 and CDR2 from the germline V gene are LGHDT and YNNKEL (reference sequence).

This clone was seen just once. The chain has TRBV3-1 (or the pseudogene TRBV3-2) and TRBJ2-1, with D possibly being TRBD1 or TRBD2 (5 bases each). This CDR3 region has 16 residues. Germline-derived CDR1 and CDR2 are LGHDT and YNNKEL (reference sequence). Trimming shortened V by 4 bases and J by 8 bases, and 21 bases separated the two germline ends. CDR3 protein: CASSRDQGVFRDEQFF. The CDR3 coding sequence is TGTGCCAGCAGCCGGGACCAGGGAGTTTTTCGGGATGAGCAGTTCTTC.

This chain uses TRBV21-1 with TRBJ2-7; whether TRBD1, the table's D call, matches the DNA was not checked. TRBV21-1 corresponds to a pseudogene. The CDR3 is 17 residues long. The CDR3 loop is CASSKGGKPPVYYEQYF. In DNA form, the CDR3 reads TGTGCCAGCAGCAAAGGGGGCAAACCTCCTGTCTACTACGAGCAGTACTTC.

The chain uses TRBV24-1 and TRBJ2-1; D is undetermined. The CDR3 covers 13 residues. Germline CDR1 KGHDR, CDR2 SFDVKD. The V end was cut by 10 bases, the J end by 0 bases, with 9 bases between. The CDR3 reads CATSVGSYNEQFF. As DNA, the CDR3 is TGTGCCACATCTGTCGGCTCCTACAATGAGCAGTTCTTC.

The chain combines TRBV27 with TRBJ1-2; 11 positions agree with TRBD1. Germline CDR1 MNHEY, CDR2 SMNVEV (reference sequence). The V segment lost 5 bases and the J segment 4 bases; nucleotides outside the gene matches: 9. This CDR3 is built from 16 residues. The CDR3 nucleotides read TGTGCCAGCAGTCCCCTTGGACAGGGGGCGAGCTATGGCTACACCTTC. Translated: CASSPLGQGASYGYTF.

This chain joins TRBV30 and TRBJ2-2; D might be TRBD1 (6 bases). Germline V gene data show CDR1 as GTSNPN and CDR2 as SVGIG (reference sequence). Trimming removed 2 bases at V and 0 bases at J, with 10 bases between. The CDR3 is made up of 15 amino acids. The chain's CDR3 is CAWSTGHPNTGELFF. The CDR3 DNA is TGTGCCTGGAGTACGGGACACCCGAACACCGGGGAGCTGTTTTTT.

This chain joins TRBV6-5 and TRBJ1-5, with 8 nucleotides matching TRBD1. The CDR3 totals 13 residues. V shed 6 bases and J 6 bases; nucleotides not matched to a gene: 4. Germline assignment: CDR1 MNHEY and CDR2 SVGAGI. This chain's CDR3 is CASRTGASQPQHF. The DNA for the CDR3 is TGTGCCAGCAGGACAGGGGCTAGTCAGCCCCAGCATTTT.

The chain combines TRBV30 with TRBJ2-5; 9 positions agree with TRBD2. J was trimmed by 4 bases and V by 0 bases; bases with no gene match: 3. The CDR3 consists of 14 residues. Per the germline V gene, CDR1 is GTSNPN and CDR2 is SVGIG (reference sequence). CDR3 sequence: CAWSVAGGGETQYF. Here the CDR3 DNA reads TGTGCCTGGAGTGTAGCGGGAGGAGGAGAGACCCAGTACTTC.

The rearrangement uses TRBV14 and TRBJ2-5; D ambiguous. Per germline, CDR1 SGHDN and CDR2 FVKESK. Trimming left V 0 bases short and J 7 bases short, with 3 bases between. This CDR3 spans 11 amino acids. As DNA, the CDR3 is TGTGCCAGCAGCCAAGAGTGGACCCAGTACTTC. The encoded protein is CASSQEWTQYF.

This chain links TRBV7-2 with TRBJ2-7, with 11 bases fitting TRBD1. The CDR3 runs to 17 residues. J gave up 1 base and V 2 bases, and 7 bases lay outside the gene matches. In germline, CDR1 is SGHTA, CDR2 FQGNSA. The chain's CDR3 is CASSLPRTGGESYEQYF. The CDR3 DNA reads TGTGCCAGCAGCTTACCTAGGACAGGGGGCGAATCCTACGAGCAGTACTTC.

The CDR3 protein is CASSYLTSGRADTQYF. CDR3 nucleotide sequence: TGTGCCAGCAGCTATCTTACTAGCGGGAGGGCAGATACGCAGTATTTT. The chain is built from TRBV14 and TRBJ2-3; 13 bases fit TRBD2. In germline, CDR1 is SGHDN, CDR2 FVKESK. This CDR3 is 16 amino acids long. Unmatched junction bases numbered 6, after V lost 5 bases and J lost 4 bases.

The rearrangement links TRBV27 to TRBJ2-2; 11 bases fit TRBD2. This CDR3 is 17 amino acids long. Germline CDR1 and CDR2: MNHEY and SMNVEV (reference sequence). The V segment lost 5 bases and the J segment 7 bases; nucleotides outside the gene matches: 12. The CDR3 region is CASSLRTSGRSIGELFF. The DNA for the CDR3 is TGTGCCAGCAGTCTAAGAACTAGCGGGAGATCGATCGGGGAGCTGTTTTTT.

The J gene is TRBJ2-5, the V gene TRBV7-2, with D perhaps given as TRBD1 or TRBD2 (5 bases each). V was trimmed by 4 bases and J by 4 bases, leaving 13 bases between them. The CDR3 runs 14 residues. Germline CDR1 SGHTA, CDR2 FQGNSA. Written as DNA, the CDR3 is TGTGCCAGCAGCTGGGGACCCCTGGGAGAGACCCAGTACTTC. This gives the protein CASSWGPLGETQYF.

The chain combines TRBV20-1 with TRBJ2-2, with 9 positions matching TRBD2. CDR3 size: 16 residues. Germline V gives CDR1 DFQATT, CDR2 SNEGSKA (reference sequence). J was trimmed by 7 bases and V by 3 bases; bases with no gene match: 12. This CDR3 is CSASARGREGNGELFF. CDR3 nucleotides: TGCAGTGCTAGTGCCCGTGGGCGGGAGGGTAACGGGGAGCTGTTTTTT.

V gene TRBV19 combines with J gene TRBJ2-1, with D perhaps TRBD2 (6 bases). Germline values: CDR1 LNHDA, CDR2 SQIVND (reference sequence). The ends were cut back, 7 bases at V and 6 bases at J, with 22 bases in the middle. The length of the CDR3 is 16 residues. In DNA, the CDR3 is TGTGCCAGTACCCCCCTGGGAGCGGGTAATGTCAATGAGCAGTTCTTC. Encoded protein: CASTPLGAGNVNEQFF.

The chain couples TRBV28 to TRBJ2-7; 8 bases align to TRBD2. With V trimmed by 5 bases and J by 3 bases, 21 bases remained unmatched. The germline V gene has CDR1 MDHEN and CDR2 SYDVKM. The CDR3 contains 19 residues. The CDR3 DNA reads TGTGCCAGCAGTACACGCCTCGGAGGGGCGGGAGGACCTTACTACGAGCAGTACTTC. Amino acids: CASSTRLGGAGGPYYEQYF.

The chain couples TRBV5-8 to TRBJ2-3; possible D gene TRBD2, 6 bases. V lost 2 bases and J lost 0, with 10 bases in between. Germline V gene sequence: CDR1 SGHTS, CDR2 YDEGEE. This CDR3 comprises 15 residues. CDR3 in amino acids: CASSFWLASTDTQYF. The CDR3, as DNA: TGTGCCAGCAGCTTTTGGCTAGCGAGCACAGATACGCAGTATTTT. The full variable domain, with the rest looked up from reference TRBV5-8 and TRBJ2-3, is EAGVTQSPTHLIKTRGQQATLRCSPISGHTSVYWYQQALGLGLQFLLWYDEGEERNRGNFPPRFSGRQFPNYSSELNVNALELEDSALYLCASSFWLASTDTQYFGPGTRLTVL.

The chain recombines TRBV9 with TRBJ2-1; the D gene is possibly TRBD2 (6 bases). Germline V CDR1 and CDR2: SGDLS, YYNGEE. The CDR3 extends over 14 amino acids. The V end lost 3 bases, the J end lost 1 base, and 8 bases lay between the germline ends. CDR3 protein: CASSALASYNEQFF. The CDR3 DNA reads as TGTGCCAGCAGCGCGCTAGCGTCCTACAATGAGCAGTTCTTC.

This clone was observed once. The CDR3 spells CASSLGAGVYEQYF. CDR3 DNA sequence: TGTGCCAGCAGCTTAGGGGCAGGAGTCTACGAGCAGTACTTC. The chain links TRBV11-3 to TRBJ2-7, with unresolved D. Trimming left V 1 base short and J 3 bases short, with 10 bases between. The CDR3 length is 14 residues. Germline V lookup: CDR1 SGHNT, CDR2 YENEEA.

The rearrangement links TRBV5-1 to TRBJ2-7; D possibly corresponds to TRBD1 (7 bases). In germline, CDR1 is SGHRS, CDR2 YFSETQ. The CDR3 extends over 16 amino acids. Between the trimmed V and J ends, which lost 0 bases and 2 bases, there was a span of 15 bases. In DNA form, the CDR3 reads TGCGCCAGCAGCTTGGCCGGAGGGACAGAACCCTACGAGCAGTACTTC. As protein: CASSLAGGTEPYEQYF.